This entry concerns a single TCR beta chain. Its antigen remains unidentified. Here immunoSEQ multiplex PCR was the method, and the copy in TCRdb shows in-frame clones only, minus some. The sample gives millions of clones, approximately 93% of which show up once; about 0.37% is in the top ten. This sample was included in a study of shared clonotypes between healthy human individuals. CDR1 is SQVTM and CDR2 is ANQGSEA in the germline V gene. With 7 bases removed from V and 6 bases from J, the gap between germline ends came to 13 bases. This CDR3 spans 11 amino acids. Findings of the study overall: Genetic and exposure-history diversity was limited by the few donors. Sampling was confined to blood; repertoires within tissues likely differ.

In the CD4+ fraction, cells were divided into CD45RA+ naive and CD45RA-negative memory subsets. The genes are TRBV29-1 and TRBJ2-7, with D tentatively TRBD1 (5 bases). The receptor's source is a man aged 18 to 35 in good health. Some clones in this sample may be carry-over from other donors' samples. Sequencing was done on a sample of naive CD4+ T cells from PBMCs. The subset here: CD45RA+ positively selected. The CDR3 is CSGLRGGEQYF. CDR3 DNA sequence: TGCAGCGGTCTAAGGGGCGGCGAGCAGTACTTC.